What follows are 21 T cell receptor beta chains derived from one specimen sequenced in a study of T cells in Graves' hyperthyroidism and ophthalmopathy. What was amplified from RNA transcripts were TCR beta CDR3 regions. Using the HTBI primer set, a first-round RT-PCR was run on the TCR CDR3. TCRdb reprocessed the multiplex PCR reads via MiXCR and lists one record per CDR3 protein. The repertoire consists of around 600,000 distinct CDR3 sequences, with roughly 15% occurring once and the leading ten covering about 12%. Material: blood. The receptors originated from a woman in her forties or fifties with Graves' ophthalmopathy.

This chain connects TRBV10-3 to TRBJ1-6; D possibly corresponds to TRBD1 (6 bases). This CDR3 contains 14 residues. Deletions cut 6 bases from V and 5 bases from J, with 11 bases between. CDR1 ENHRY and CDR2 SYGVKD come from the germline V gene. CDR3 protein: CAIRKTGDNSPLHF. The CDR3 DNA is TGTGCCATCAGGAAGACAGGAGATAATTCACCCCTCCACTTT.

This clonotype was picked up many times. The CDR3 is CASSRIPGLAGGGETQYF. CDR3 in DNA: TGTGCCAGCAGCAGGATTCCGGGACTAGCGGGAGGTGGAGAGACCCAGTACTTC. The gene calls are TRBV7-8 and TRBJ2-5, with 15 positions matching TRBD2. This CDR3 region has 18 residues. Germline values: CDR1 SGHVS, CDR2 FQNEAQ. Unmatched junction bases numbered 11, after V lost 5 bases and J lost 4 bases.

This clonotype was found many times. This chain connects TRBV5-1 to TRBJ2-1; 12 nucleotides align to TRBD2. This CDR3 comprises 19 residues. From germline, CDR1 is SGHRS and CDR2 YFSETQ. V trimming: 7 bases; J trimming: 0 bases; junction bases outside the gene matches: 14. CDR3 sequence (DNA): TGCGCCAGCGGCCTTTCGACTAGCGGGAGATCAAGCTCCTACAATGAGCAGTTCTTC. It specifies CASGLSTSGRSSSYNEQFF.

Many counts were recorded for this clonotype. The J gene is TRBJ2-2, the V gene TRBV7-8, with D possibly being TRBD2 (6 bases). Deletions cut 5 bases from V and 2 bases from J, with 9 bases between. CDR3 length: 14 amino acids. Germline V gene sequence: CDR1 SGHVS, CDR2 FQNEAQ. CDR3 region: CASSTGTNTGELFF. The CDR3 DNA reads as TGTGCCAGCAGCACCGGGACTAACACCGGGGAGCTGTTTTTT.

The chain carries TRBV6-1 and TRBJ1-3, with 7 bases matching TRBD1. Germline CDR1 MNHNS, CDR2 SASEGT. After removal of 6 bases from V and 0 bases from J, the junction contained 5 bases not matched to a gene. The CDR3 is made up of 15 amino acids. The CDR3 reads CASRATGASGNTIYF. As DNA, the CDR3 is TGTGCCAGCAGAGCAACAGGGGCCTCTGGAAACACCATATATTTT.

The chain joins TRBV24-1 to TRBJ1-5, with D perhaps matching TRBD1 (6 bases). The germline CDR1 and CDR2 sequences are KGHDR and SFDVKD. CDR3 size: 13 residues. Trimming shortened V by 6 bases and J by 1 base, and 6 bases separated the two germline ends. CDR3 in DNA: TGTGCCACCAGTCAGGGGAGCAATCAGCCCCAGCATTTT. This translates into CATSQGSNQPQHF.

This clonotype was seen many times. V usage is TRBV7-9 and J usage is TRBJ2-7; TRBD2 agrees at 14 bases. Trimming at V came to 5 bases and at J to 2 bases, leaving 14 bases not matched to a gene. CDR3 size: 19 residues. CDR1 is SEHNR and CDR2 is FQNEAQ in the germline V gene (reference sequence). The CDR3 sequence: CASSPRLAGGTYPPYEQYF. The CDR3 nucleotides are TGTGCCAGCAGCCCGCGACTAGCGGGAGGGACGTACCCTCCCTACGAGCAGTACTTC.

This chain links TRBV10-3 with TRBJ2-5; 11 nucleotides align to TRBD1. Germline V gene sequence: CDR1 ENHRY, CDR2 SYGVKD. CDR3 length: 16 residues. V shed 0 bases, J shed 6 bases, and the junction held 6 bases outside the gene matches. Here the CDR3 reads CAISESGQGAMKTQYF. The CDR3, as DNA: TGTGCCATCAGTGAGTCAGGACAGGGGGCGATGAAGACCCAGTACTTC.

With respect to this clonotype: A much larger clone is a single base away; this may be a read error. This likely comes from a read error, as the CDR3 has no conserved phenylalanine or tryptophan at its end. V gene TRBV6-1 combines with J gene TRBJ1-1; the D is unclear. Trimming cost V 6 bases and J 0 bases, with 17 bases left between them. Germline lookup yields CDR1 MNHNS and CDR2 SASEGT. This CDR3 contains 16 residues. The CDR3 loop reads CASSPPGGPMNTEAFS. In DNA, the CDR3 is TGTGCCAGCAGCCCACCAGGAGGGCCCATGAACACTGAAGCTTTCTCT.

In this sample, this clonotype turned up many times. The chain employs TRBV27 and TRBJ2-6; D possibly matches TRBD1 or TRBD2 (5 bases each). CDR3 size: 15 residues. Per germline, CDR1 MNHEY and CDR2 SMNVEV (reference sequence). V was clipped by 5 bases and J by 2 bases, with 10 bases between them. The CDR3 protein is CASSGDPAGANVLTF. CDR3 nucleotides: TGTGCCAGCAGTGGGGACCCCGCTGGGGCCAACGTCCTGACTTTC.

This clonotype was seen ten or more times. The chain employs TRBV5-6 and TRBJ2-3; D is unclear. The germline CDR1 and CDR2 sequences are SGHDT and YYEEEE. V was trimmed by 2 bases and J by 5 bases, leaving 3 bases between them. The CDR3 sequence is 11 residues long. The DNA for the CDR3 is TGTGCCAGCAGCTTTAAAGATACGCAGTATTTT. Translation: CASSFKDTQYF.

This clonotype has at least ten counts. This chain links TRBV6-5 with TRBJ1-1; D ambiguous. The CDR3 extends over 17 amino acids. The V gene's germline CDR1 is MNHEY and CDR2 SVGAGI. The V gene lost 2 bases and the J gene lost 1 base, with 17 bases spanning the gap. CDR3 residues: CASSYVGETDGNTEAFF. CDR3 in DNA: TGTGCCAGCAGTTACGTCGGGGAAACAGATGGGAACACTGAAGCTTTCTTT.

There are many counts of this clonotype. The chain joins TRBV11-3 to TRBJ2-1; D is perhaps TRBD1 (6 bases). With 4 bases removed from V and 4 bases from J, the gap between germline ends came to 11 bases. CDR1 is SGHNT and CDR2 is YENEEA in the germline V gene. This CDR3 has 14 amino acids. CDR3 bases: TGTGCCAGCAGCTGGGTCGGGACATACAATGAGCAGTTCTTC. Encoded protein: CASSWVGTYNEQFF.

At least ten counts were recorded for this clonotype. This sequence joins TRBV2 and TRBJ2-7; 9 bases match TRBD1. CDR3 length: 16 residues. V was clipped by 5 bases and J by 2 bases; unmatched bases: 10. Germline values: CDR1 SNHLY, CDR2 FYNNEI. CDR3 loop: CASSPGTGSGTYEQYF. DNA for the CDR3: TGTGCCAGCAGTCCCGGGACAGGGTCGGGGACCTACGAGCAGTACTTC.

The chain recombines TRBV27 with TRBJ2-3; 7 nucleotides line up with TRBD1. This CDR3 is built from 15 residues. Trimming took 4 bases from V and 3 from J; bases not matched to a gene: 7. Germline V gene lookup returns CDR1 MNHEY and CDR2 SMNVEV (reference sequence). The CDR3 sequence is CASSSPGQTTDTQYF. For the CDR3, the DNA is TGTGCCAGCAGTTCCCCGGGACAGACGACAGATACGCAGTATTTT.

Comments on this clonotype: This sequence may be a read error, since a much larger clone differs from it by one base. The V call is TRBV15, the J call TRBJ2-7; maybe TRBD1 (7 bases). CDR3 length: 16 residues. Germline assignment: CDR1 LNHNV and CDR2 YYDKDF (reference sequence). The CDR3 region has the DNA TGTGCCACCAGCAGAGAGTTTGCGGGACAGCTCTACGAGCGGTACTTC. As protein: CATSREFAGQLYERYF.

This chain links TRBV6-1 with TRBJ1-1; 8 bases agree with TRBD1. V lost 8 bases, J lost 4 bases, and 6 bases stayed unmatched. This CDR3 contains 13 residues. The germline gives CDR1 MNHNS, CDR2 SASEGT. The CDR3 reads CASDRGLGTEAFF. CDR3 bases: TGTGCCAGCGACAGGGGCCTTGGCACTGAAGCTTTCTTT.

Only a few counts were recorded for this clonotype. The chain joins TRBV5-5 to TRBJ1-4; TRBD1 might be the D (5 bases). The germline gives CDR1 SGHKS, CDR2 YYEKEE (reference sequence). V was clipped by 3 bases and J by 5 bases, with 23 bases between them. This CDR3 region has 18 residues. In DNA, the CDR3 is TGTGCCAGCAGCTCCAAATACCGGGTCAGGGTAGTCAATGAAAAACTGTTTTTT. Its translation is CASSSKYRVRVVNEKLFF.

This clonotype has a count of ten or more. The rearrangement uses TRBV7-2 and TRBJ2-3; D is ambiguous. CDR1 is SGHTA, CDR2 FQGNSA, per germline. Trimming shortened V by 6 bases and J by 4 bases, and 11 bases separated the two germline ends. The CDR3 consists of 13 residues. For the CDR3, the DNA is TGTGCCAGCAGTCAATCAAACTCAGATACGCAGTATTTT. It translates to CASSQSNSDTQYF.

This clonotype was seen repeatedly, ten times or more. The chain has TRBV9 and TRBJ2-3; TRBD2 is a possible D gene (6 bases). Trimming pared 4 bases from V and 2 bases from J, leaving 17 bases between. Germline V gene data show CDR1 as SGDLS and CDR2 as YYNGEE. CDR3 length equals 16 residues. CDR3 in amino acids: CASSPGLNDYTDTQYF. The DNA of the CDR3 is TGTGCCAGCAGCCCAGGACTAAACGACTACACAGATACGCAGTATTTT.

This clonotype was seen repeatedly, ten times or more. The V and J genes are TRBV13 and TRBJ2-5; perhaps D is TRBD1 or TRBD2 (5 bases each). The germline V and J ends were trimmed by 6 bases and 0 bases, with 8 bases remaining between them. The CDR3 consists of 13 residues. CDR1 is PRHDT and CDR2 is FYEKMQ in the germline V gene (reference sequence). CDR3 sequence: CASSSGHQETQYF. The CDR3, as DNA: TGTGCCAGCAGTTCGGGACACCAAGAGACCCAGTACTTC. The full variable domain, completed using reference TRBV13 and TRBJ2-5, is AAGVIQSPRHLIKEKRETATLKCYPIPRHDTVYWYQQGPGQDPQFLISFYEKMQSDKGSIPDRFSAQQFSDYHSELNMSSLELGDSALYFCASSSGHQETQYFGPGTRLLVL.